This is a list of T cell receptor beta chains from one sample in a study of somatic mutations in cytotoxic T cells in rheumatoid arthritis. Sequenced by immunoSEQ multiplex PCR; TCRdb stores in-frame clones only, minus some. The sample carries around 19,000 clones, 60% to 85% recorded once. Sequencing input: CD8+ T cells sorted from blood. The source of these receptors is an adult with rheumatoid arthritis. CDR3s include the opening cysteine and the closing phenylalanine or tryptophan. A D gene is named only where the DNA matches it firmly. Clone sizes are given selectively: once, few, many, or a class where the clone is expanded.

clone_size j_call v_call d_call cdr3_length cdr3_aa cdr3_nt
- TRBJ2-2 TRBV6-6 - 13 CASSFRDTGELFF TGTGCCAGCAGTTTCCGGGACACCGGGGAGCTGTTTTTT
once TRBJ2-3 TRBV7-9 - 13 CASNGLSTDTQYF TGTGCCAGCAATGGACTTAGCACAGATACGCAGTATTTT
- TRBJ2-5 TRBV5-4 TRBD2 14 CASTWGGGQETQYF TGTGCCAGCACATGGGGGGGTGGGCAAGAGACCCAGTACTTC
- TRBJ2-7 TRBV7-8 - 13 CASSLARADEQYF TGTGCCAGCAGCTTAGCCCGGGCAGACGAGCAGTACTTC
- TRBJ1-5 TRBV6-4 - 13 CASSVDSGQPQHF TGTGCCAGCAGTGTGGACAGCGGGCAGCCCCAGCATTTT
few TRBJ1-1 TRBV28 - 14 CASSFRVFGNEAFF TGTGCCAGCAGTTTTCGGGTTTTTGGTAATGAAGCTTTCTTT
once TRBJ1-1 TRBV9 - 17 CASSVATRTTMNTEAFF TGTGCCAGCAGCGTAGCTACCCGAACAACTATGAACACTGAAGCTTTCTTT
- TRBJ2-5 TRBV9 - 13 CASSGGGEETQYF TGTGCCAGCAGCGGGGGGGGCGAAGAGACCCAGTACTTC
- TRBJ2-1 TRBV9 - 15 CASTSFGTAYNEQFF TGTGCCAGCACTTCGTTCGGTACTGCGTACAATGAGCAGTTCTTC
- TRBJ1-3 TRBV15 - 15 CATSRSADSGNTIYF TGTGCCACCAGCAGATCTGCAGACTCCGGAAACACCATATATTTT
- TRBJ1-1 TRBV28 - 13 CASSFGANTEAFF TGTGCCAGCAGTTTTGGGGCCAACACTGAAGCTTTCTTT
- TRBJ2-1 TRBV7-9 TRBD2 16 CASSFETSGSGNEQFF TGTGCCAGCAGCTTCGAGACTAGCGGGAGTGGGAATGAGCAGTTCTTC
- TRBJ1-1 TRBV27 TRBD1 14 CASSIYRGNGEAFF TGTGCCAGCAGTATCTACAGGGGGAACGGTGAAGCTTTCTTT
- TRBJ2-7 TRBV28 - 14 CASSPPGLLYEQYF TGTGCCAGCAGTCCACCGGGACTCCTTTACGAGCAGTACTTC
once TRBJ1-6 TRBV11-2 TRBD1 18 CASSFSRPRQGEGSPLHF TGTGCCAGCAGCTTTAGCCGACCAAGACAGGGGGAAGGGTCACCCCTCCACTTT
once TRBJ1-1 TRBV30 - 13 CAWSEGPTTEAFF TGTGCCTGGAGTGAGGGACCGACCACTGAAGCTTTCTTT
- TRBJ2-7 TRBV6-5 TRBD2 11 CASSAGDEQYF TGTGCCAGCAGCGCGGGAGACGAGCAGTACTTC
- TRBJ2-1 TRBV6-4 TRBD2 14 CASSSGTTGNEQFF TGTGCCAGCAGTAGCGGGACCACGGGCAATGAGCAGTTCTTC
- TRBJ2-3 TRBV11-2 TRBD2 18 CASSTYPRTSGITDTQYF TGTGCCAGCAGCACCTACCCTCGGACTAGCGGTATTACAGATACGCAGTATTTT
- TRBJ1-1 TRBV11-2 - 13 CAIGGGLNTEAFF TGTGCCATAGGGGGAGGGTTGAACACTGAAGCTTTCTTT
- TRBJ1-2 TRBV27 - 12 CASSLSGYGYTF TGTGCCAGCAGTTTAAGTGGCTATGGCTACACCTTC
- TRBJ2-7 TRBV6-5 TRBD1 15 CASSYSVGQGYEQYF TGTGCCAGCAGTTACTCTGTTGGACAGGGGTACGAGCAGTACTTC
once TRBJ2-1 TRBV27 TRBD2 21 CASTPRDPGLAGGSSYNEQFF TGTGCCAGCACTCCCCGCGACCCGGGACTAGCGGGGGGAAGCTCCTACAATGAGCAGTTCTTC
- TRBJ2-1 TRBV13 TRBD2 17 CASSPGLAGSSYNEQFF TGTGCCAGCAGCCCTGGACTAGCGGGCAGCTCCTACAATGAGCAGTTCTTC
once TRBJ1-1 TRBV4-1 TRBD1 15 CASSQSWGQTAEAFF TGCGCCAGCAGCCAAAGTTGGGGACAGACCGCTGAAGCTTTCTTT
once TRBJ1-2 TRBV30 - 13 CAWNWGLGYGYTF TGTGCCTGGAATTGGGGGCTAGGTTATGGCTACACCTTC
- TRBJ2-1 TRBV10-2 TRBD2 15 CASRKLAGGGDEQFF TGCGCCAGCAGAAAACTAGCGGGAGGCGGGGATGAGCAGTTCTTC
- TRBJ2-1 TRBV11-2 - 13 CASSLRSGNEQFF TGTGCCAGCAGCTTAAGGTCCGGCAATGAGCAGTTCTTC
- TRBJ1-1 TRBV15 - 18 CATSSPPPGWGLNTEAFF TGTGCCACCAGCAGCCCACCGCCCGGTTGGGGACTGAACACTGAAGCTTTCTTT
- TRBJ2-3 TRBV6-6 - 11 CASSLSDTQYF TGTGCCAGCAGCCTTAGTGATACGCAGTATTTT
- TRBJ2-3 TRBV1 - 11 CTSSTRDTQYF TGCACCAGCAGCACTAGGGATACGCAGTATTTT
- TRBJ2-2 TRBV9 TRBD2 17 CASSGAAGGQDTGELFF TGTGCCAGCAGCGGTGCAGCGGGAGGGCAGGATACCGGGGAGCTGTTTTTT
- TRBJ2-7 TRBV19 - 14 CASPRGAYSYEQYF TGTGCCAGTCCCCGCGGGGCCTACTCCTACGAGCAGTACTTC
- TRBJ1-5 TRBV18 - 14 CASSPQTSNQPQHF TGTGCCAGCTCACCCCAGACTAGCAATCAGCCCCAGCATTTT
- TRBJ2-7 TRBV7-9 - 13 CASSFEQGTEQYF TGTGCCAGCAGCTTCGAACAGGGCACCGAGCAGTACTTC
- TRBJ2-5 TRBV7-9 - 14 CASSFTGYRETQYF TGTGCCAGCAGCTTTACAGGGTATAGAGAGACCCAGTACTTC
- TRBJ1-1 TRBV27 TRBD1 11 CASSPGTGYFF TGTGCCAGCAGTCCCGGGACAGGTTATTTCTTT
- TRBJ2-3 TRBV19 - 15 CASRLAQGSLDTQYF TGTGCCAGTAGGCTGGCACAGGGATCATTAGATACGCAGTATTTT
- TRBJ2-1 TRBV10-3 - 14 CAISDSGANNEQFF TGTGCCATCAGTGATTCGGGGGCTAACAATGAGCAGTTCTTC
- TRBJ1-2 TRBV4-1 - 15 CASSPFEGGNYGYTF TGCGCCAGCAGCCCCTTCGAGGGGGGTAACTATGGCTACACCTTC
- TRBJ2-1 TRBV7-9 TRBD2 16 CASSWTSGKSPNEQFF TGTGCCAGCAGCTGGACTAGCGGGAAATCCCCCAATGAGCAGTTCTTC
- TRBJ2-5 TRBV11-2 - 11 CAERYRETQYF TGTGCCGAAAGGTACCGAGAGACCCAGTACTTC
- TRBJ1-2 TRBV5-6 - 13 CASSLEGDYGYTF TGTGCCAGCAGCTTGGAAGGGGACTATGGCTACACCTTC
- TRBJ2-2 TRBV4-1 - 17 CASSQARGERGAGELFF TGCGCCAGCAGCCAAGCTAGGGGGGAAAGGGGGGCCGGGGAGCTGTTTTTT
- TRBJ2-5 TRBV5-6 - 13 CASSNQGPETQYF TGTGCCAGCAGTAACCAGGGACCCGAGACCCAGTACTTC
- TRBJ1-5 TRBV10-1 - 13 CASSDGTLQPQHF TGCGCCAGCAGTGATGGGACACTTCAGCCCCAGCATTTT
few TRBJ2-7 TRBV4-1 - 15 CASSHPGSGPYEQYF TGCGCCAGCAGCCACCCTGGGAGCGGACCTTACGAGCAGTACTTC